Presented here are 27 T cell receptor beta chains from one specimen sequenced in a study of blood T cells in healthy people across ages (dated by TCRdb to about 2015). Libraries were built with 5' RACE. The data were produced on an Illumina HiSeq 2500. A second PCR of 7 to 11 cycles was performed with a sample-barcoded 5' primer and a J-beta primer mix. TCRdb took the public reads, trimmed them with fastp at Q25, ran MiXCR for clone calling and kept in-frame beta chains. Each entry is one CDR3 protein sequence, shown with its most common DNA and genes. The sample table holds roughly 2 million distinct CDR3 sequences, of which around 48% were seen once. Around 2.1% of the sample rests with the top ten. Material: blood. These TCRs come from a woman in her thirties or forties in good health.

Details on this clonotype: This may come from a read error, since a much larger clone is one base off. This chain joins TRBV7-9 and TRBJ2-7; no firm D call. The CDR3 contains 12 residues. Trimming left V 1 base short and J 6 bases short, with 7 bases between. Germline CDR1 and CDR2: SEHNR and FQNEAQ (reference sequence). The CDR3 region is CASSLEASEQYF. The CDR3 nucleotides are TGTGCCAGCAGCTTAGAGGCCTCCGAGCAGTACTTC.

The chain carries TRBV20-1 and TRBJ2-5; D unresolved. The length of the CDR3 is 15 residues. Trimming shortened V by 0 bases and J by 5 bases, and 16 bases separated the two germline ends. Per the germline V gene, CDR1 is DFQATT and CDR2 is SNEGSKA (reference sequence). CDR3 protein: CSARELGAGVETQYF. CDR3 coding DNA: TGCAGTGCTAGAGAACTCGGCGCTGGGGTGGAGACCCAGTACTTC.

This chain uses TRBV27 with TRBJ2-1; D is unresolved. V was cut by 7 bases and J by 1 base, with 17 bases left in between. This CDR3 region has 16 residues. The germline V gene has CDR1 MNHEY and CDR2 SMNVEV (reference sequence). This chain's CDR3 is CASTRRAGQSYNEQFF. CDR3 sequence (DNA): TGTGCCAGCACTAGAAGGGCAGGTCAATCCTACAATGAGCAGTTCTTC.

This chain joins TRBV3-1 and TRBJ2-2; a weak D match, TRBD2 (5 bases). Germline CDR1 and CDR2: LGHDT and YNNKEL (reference sequence). CDR3 size: 16 residues. V lost 1 base to trimming and J lost 3 bases, with 12 bases between them. The CDR3: CASSQVRGIDTGELFF. DNA of the CDR3: TGTGCCAGCAGCCAAGTCCGAGGGATTGACACCGGGGAGCTGTTTTTT. Combining the CDR3 with reference TRBV3-1 and TRBJ2-2 gives the whole variable domain DTAVSQTPKYLVTQMGNDKSIKCEQNLGHDTMYWYKQDSKKFLKIMFSYNNKELIINETVPNRFSPKSPDKAHLNLHINSLELGDSAVYFCASSQVRGIDTGELFFGEGSRLTVL.

This rearrangement joins TRBV12-3 or TRBV12-4 to TRBJ1-2; D is perhaps TRBD1 (5 bases). The CDR3 consists of 16 residues. Deletions cut 5 bases from V and 4 bases from J, with 20 bases between. The CDR3 DNA sequence: TGTGCCAGCAGTCGGTACCGGGACCCCCAGCTCTATGGCTACACCTTC. Its translation is CASSRYRDPQLYGYTF.

The chain carries TRBV7-2 and TRBJ2-3, with 7 bases aligning to TRBD1. This CDR3 has 15 amino acids. V shed 6 bases, J shed 8 bases, and the junction held 14 bases outside the gene matches. Germline V CDR1 and CDR2: SGHTA, FQGNSA. DNA of the CDR3: TGTGCCAGCAGTCCAGGGGGTATACTAGGTGGTACGCAGTATTTT. This encodes CASSPGGILGGTQYF. The complete variable domain, with remaining parts taken from reference TRBV7-2 and TRBJ2-3, reads GAGVSQSPSNKVTEKGKDVELRCDPISGHTALYWYRQSLGQGLEFLIYFQGNSAPDKSGLPSDRFSAERTGGSVSTLTIQRTQQEDSAVYLCASSPGGILGGTQYFGPGTRLTVL.

There are a few counts of this clonotype. V is TRBV7-3 and J is TRBJ2-3; 9 bases map to TRBD1. The CDR3 consists of 15 residues. Trimming at V came to 5 bases and at J to 3 bases, leaving 6 bases not matched to a gene. CDR1 and CDR2 (germline): SGHTA, FQGTGA. Here the CDR3 DNA reads TGTGCCAGCAGCCCCTATGGGACAGGGACAGATACGCAGTATTTT. Translating it yields CASSPYGTGTDTQYF.

This rearrangement joins TRBV5-1 to TRBJ1-2; 8 bases map to TRBD1. CDR1 is SGHRS, CDR2 YFSETQ, per germline. Losses at the gene ends were 2 bases for V and 3 bases for J; bases not matched to a gene: 3. This CDR3 comprises 14 residues. The CDR3 loop is CASSFPQGDYGYTF. CDR3 nucleotide sequence: TGCGCCAGCAGCTTCCCACAGGGGGACTATGGCTACACCTTC.

V is TRBV15 and J is TRBJ2-3, with 8 bases lining up with TRBD1. CDR1 and CDR2 (germline): LNHNV, YYDKDF (reference sequence). V shed 3 bases and J 1 base; nucleotides not matched to a gene: 6. This CDR3 is 16 amino acids long. In nucleotides, the CDR3 is TGTGCCACCAGCAGTGGACAGGGTCTCGGCACAGATACGCAGTATTTT. Amino acids: CATSSGQGLGTDTQYF.

This clonotype appeared a single time. V gene TRBV29-1 combines with J gene TRBJ1-2; 10 positions match TRBD1. Unmatched junction bases numbered 7, after V lost 4 bases and J lost 2 bases. The germline V gene has CDR1 SQVTM and CDR2 ANQGSEA. The CDR3 is 15 amino acids. The CDR3 is CSVGEGQGINYGYTF. DNA for the CDR3: TGCAGCGTTGGAGAGGGACAGGGGATAAACTATGGCTACACCTTC.

The CDR3 is CASSDSTSQHF. As DNA, the CDR3 is TGCGCCAGCAGCGACAGTACCTCTCAGCATTTT. The chain couples TRBV4-1 to TRBJ1-5; the D gene is possibly TRBD1 (5 bases). There are 11 residues in the CDR3. Germline CDR1 and CDR2: MGHRA and YSYEKL. V lost 5 bases and J 13 bases, leaving 12 bases between the germline ends.

This clonotype showed up just a few times. The chain couples TRBV7-9 to TRBJ1-2; no reliable D call. The CDR3 has 15 amino acids. The germline V gene encodes CDR1 SEHNR and CDR2 FQNEAQ (reference sequence). The V end lost 4 bases, the J end lost 6 bases, and 18 bases lay between the germline ends. CDR3 sequence: CASSSVKVRVDGYTF. In DNA, the CDR3 is TGTGCCAGCAGCTCTGTTAAAGTCCGAGTGGATGGCTACACCTTC.

J is TRBJ1-1 and V is TRBV4-1; D gene uncertain. Germline V gene sequence: CDR1 MGHRA, CDR2 YSYEKL. Between the trimmed V and J ends, which lost 0 bases and 0 bases, there was a span of 8 bases. CDR3 length equals 15 residues. CDR3 region: CASSQDRGLNTEAFF. The CDR3 nucleotides are TGCGCCAGCAGCCAAGATCGCGGCTTGAACACTGAAGCTTTCTTT.

The chain joins TRBV15 to TRBJ1-2; 8 bases are a match to TRBD1. V lost 0 bases to trimming and J lost 8 bases; unmatched junction nucleotides: 8. Germline-derived CDR1 and CDR2 are LNHNV and YYDKDF (reference sequence). There are 15 residues in the CDR3. Written as DNA, the CDR3 is TGTGCCACCAGCAGAGATTTTGAACAGGGGGAGGGCTACACCTTC. Amino acids: CATSRDFEQGEGYTF.

This clonotype was seen only a few times. This chain connects TRBV29-1 to TRBJ2-6, with 7 bases identical to TRBD1. The CDR3 extends over 15 amino acids. Germline V gene sequence: CDR1 SQVTM, CDR2 ANQGSEA. With V trimmed by 7 bases and J by 2 bases, 8 bases remained unmatched. The CDR3 reads CSGLYRGTGANVLTF. Written as DNA, the CDR3 is TGCAGCGGACTTTACAGGGGTACTGGGGCCAACGTCCTGACTTTC.

This chain uses TRBV20-1 with TRBJ2-1; 8 bases align to TRBD1. The CDR3 has 15 amino acids. The V and J ends lost 6 bases and 3 bases, in that order; junction bases with no gene match: 10. From germline, CDR1 is DFQATT and CDR2 SNEGSKA (reference sequence). Here the CDR3 DNA reads TGCAGTGCCCCGAAGACAGGGGATTTCTACAATGAGCAGTTCTTC. Its protein is CSAPKTGDFYNEQFF.

A few counts support this clonotype. The chain links TRBV7-2 to TRBJ2-1; D is possibly TRBD2 (8 bases). The CDR3 extends over 14 amino acids. Trimming shortened V by 11 bases and J by 0 bases, and 14 bases separated the two germline ends. The germline V gene encodes CDR1 SGHTA and CDR2 FQGNSA. The CDR3 nucleotides read TGTGCCTCCGGGAGGGGGCCCTCCTACAATGAGCAGTTCTTC. As protein: CASGRGPSYNEQFF.

This clonotype was found many times. The J gene is TRBJ2-7, the V gene TRBV15; D is ambiguous. CDR3 length: 13 amino acids. The V gene's germline CDR1 is LNHNV and CDR2 YYDKDF (reference sequence). V was shortened by 1 base and J by 1 base, with 5 bases between the two germline ends. CDR3 DNA: TGTGCCACCAGCAGAGCAGCGTCCTACGAGCAGTACTTC. This codes for CATSRAASYEQYF.

The chain links TRBV19 to TRBJ2-4; D gene uncertain. The end of the DNA aligns better with TRBJ2-7, so the J call may be wrong. The CDR3 runs to 13 residues. CDR1 LNHDA and CDR2 SQIVND come from the germline V gene (reference sequence). The CDR3 DNA follows: TGTGCCAGTACCCCGGTGGGCATACACGAGCAGTACTTC. Protein: CASTPVGIHEQYF.

The chain carries TRBV14 and TRBJ2-3, with D perhaps matching TRBD2 (6 bases). This CDR3 contains 17 residues. Looked up from germline, CDR1 is SGHDN and CDR2 is FVKESK. The V gene lost 4 bases and the J gene lost 8 bases, with 25 bases spanning the gap. DNA of the CDR3: TGTGCCAGCAGCCCTCGAAGCCCGATAACTAGCCTGTCTACGCAGTATTTT. Protein sequence: CASSPRSPITSLSTQYF.

This clonotype was seen a handful of times. The chain recombines TRBV6-2 or TRBV6-3 with TRBJ2-7; D not resolved. Germline values: CDR1 MNHEY, CDR2 SVGEGT. The CDR3 totals 14 residues. V gave up 0 bases and J gave up 2 bases, with 8 bases separating them. CDR3 protein: CASSYSGFTYEQYF. The CDR3 DNA sequence: TGTGCCAGCAGTTACTCGGGTTTTACCTACGAGCAGTACTTC.

This clonotype has more than one count but fewer than ten. The CDR3 nucleotides read TGTGCCAGCAGCGTAGATGCAGGGGCGCTGGAGACCCAGTACTTC. Protein product: CASSVDAGALETQYF. This chain connects TRBV9 to TRBJ2-7, with D perhaps TRBD1 (6 bases). The last part of the DNA fits TRBJ2-5 better; the J call may be wrong. The CDR3 length is 15 residues. Germline CDR1 and CDR2: SGDLS and YYNGEE.

This clonotype was observed a handful of times. This chain connects TRBV5-1 to TRBJ1-2; the D gene is possibly TRBD1 (5 bases). Germline CDR1 reads SGHRS; CDR2 reads YFSETQ. The CDR3 has 18 amino acids. V gave up 3 bases and J gave up 4 bases, with 25 bases separating them. CDR3 region: CASSWTGRTPQGAYGYTF. The CDR3 nucleotides are TGCGCCAGCAGCTGGACCGGGCGGACCCCCCAAGGGGCCTATGGCTACACCTTC.

The chain combines TRBV3-1 with TRBJ1-4; D is perhaps TRBD1 (5 bases). The germline V gene encodes CDR1 LGHDT and CDR2 YNNKEL (reference sequence). Trimming shortened V by 0 bases and J by 4 bases, and 15 bases separated the two germline ends. There are 17 residues in the CDR3. The CDR3 loop reads CASSQDQGAHLNEKLFF. The CDR3 DNA is TGTGCCAGCAGCCAAGATCAAGGGGCGCATCTTAATGAAAAACTGTTTTTT.

The CDR3: CSATDRIDEQFF. CDR3 nucleotides: TGCAGTGCTACCGACAGGATCGATGAGCAGTTCTTC. The V gene is TRBV20-1, the J gene TRBJ2-1, with a possible D match to TRBD1 (6 bases). The CDR3 covers 12 residues. V lost 4 bases, J lost 8 bases, and 12 bases lay in between. Germline V gene sequence: CDR1 DFQATT, CDR2 SNEGSKA (reference sequence).

This rearrangement joins TRBV7-9 to TRBJ2-5; the match to TRBD1 covers 12 bases. The CDR3 runs to 13 residues. From germline, CDR1 is SEHNR and CDR2 FQNEAQ (reference sequence). V was pared by 8 bases and J by 6 bases, with 4 bases of the junction left unmatched. CDR3 loop: CASGTGGLQTQYF. The CDR3 DNA follows: TGTGCCAGCGGGACAGGGGGCTTGCAGACCCAGTACTTC.

Only a few counts were recorded for this clonotype. The chain employs TRBV11-2 and TRBJ1-1; tentative D call: TRBD1 (5 bases). The germline CDR1 and CDR2 sequences are SGHAT and FQNNGV. The CDR3 is 16 residues long. Between the trimmed V and J ends, which lost 2 bases and 1 base, there was a span of 14 bases. Written as DNA, the CDR3 is TGTGCCAGCAGCTTATCGGGCGCAGGGCCGAACACTGAAGCTTTCTTT. Translated: CASSLSGAGPNTEAFF.